A selection of T cell receptor beta chains follows, all from one sample in a study of T cell changes during pregnancy in multiple sclerosis. TCRdb's copy holds only in-frame clones and misses some; the assay was immunoSEQ multiplex PCR. The sample shows about 39,000 clones, 94% of them seen only once. Sequenced material: CD4+ T cells from peripheral blood mononuclear cells, taken after pregnancy. The receptor set was obtained from a female donor with multiple sclerosis, enrolled in a pregnancy study. The CDR3 runs from the conserved cysteine through the conserved F or W. Each record gives: D gene, clone size, CDR3 length, V gene, J gene, CDR3 DNA, CDR3 protein. A D gene is named only where the DNA matches it firmly. Not all rows give a size; the values are once, few, many and, for expanded clones, a class.

D gene: NA
clone size: NA
CDR3 length: 15
V gene: TRBV5-6
J gene: TRBJ1-2
CDR3 DNA: TGTGCCAGCAGCTTGAGGGGTTCCCGGGGGTCAAGCTACACCTTC
CDR3 protein: CASSLRGSRGSSYTF

D gene: TRBD2
clone size: NA
CDR3 length: 15
V gene: TRBV10-3
J gene: TRBJ2-3
CDR3 DNA: TGTGCCGCACGGACTAGCGGGGGGTTCACAGATACGCAGTATTTT
CDR3 protein: CAARTSGGFTDTQYF

D gene: NA
clone size: NA
CDR3 length: 12
V gene: TRBV29-1
J gene: TRBJ2-5
CDR3 DNA: TGCAGCGTATGGGCCGCAGGCCAGACCCAGTACTTC
CDR3 protein: CSVWAAGQTQYF

D gene: NA
clone size: NA
CDR3 length: 15
V gene: TRBV27
J gene: TRBJ2-7
CDR3 DNA: TGTGCCAGCAGTTTACGCGGGGGCCCATCCTACGAGCAGTACTTC
CDR3 protein: CASSLRGGPSYEQYF

D gene: NA
clone size: NA
CDR3 length: 15
V gene: TRBV7-9
J gene: TRBJ1-5
CDR3 DNA: TGTGCCAGCAGTAAAGGGCGGGAAGTCGGTCAGCCCCAGCATTTT
CDR3 protein: CASSKGREVGQPQHF

D gene: NA
clone size: NA
CDR3 length: 11
V gene: TRBV6-5
J gene: TRBJ1-1
CDR3 DNA: TGTGCCAGTTCGGGGTCCACTGAAGCTTTCTTT
CDR3 protein: CASSGSTEAFF

D gene: TRBD1
clone size: medium-sized
CDR3 length: 14
V gene: TRBV5-1
J gene: TRBJ2-7
CDR3 DNA: TGCGCCAGCAGCTGGACAGGGGACGGCTACGAGCAGTACTTC
CDR3 protein: CASSWTGDGYEQYF

D gene: NA
clone size: NA
CDR3 length: 16
V gene: TRBV18
J gene: TRBJ1-6
CDR3 DNA: TGTGCCAGCTCACCGCTAAGCATACTTTATAATTCACCCCTCCACTTT
CDR3 protein: CASSPLSILYNSPLHF

D gene: TRBD1
clone size: few
CDR3 length: 14
V gene: TRBV2
J gene: TRBJ1-1
CDR3 DNA: TGTGCCACTACGCGACAGACAGGGGACACTGAAGCTTTCTTT
CDR3 protein: CATTRQTGDTEAFF

D gene: NA
clone size: NA
CDR3 length: 13
V gene: TRBV29-1
J gene: TRBJ2-3
CDR3 DNA: TGCAGCGTTGAACAGTCGGTGCGGGATACGCAGTATTTT
CDR3 protein: CSVEQSVRDTQYF

D gene: NA
clone size: NA
CDR3 length: 17
V gene: TRBV14
J gene: TRBJ2-1
CDR3 DNA: TGTGCCAGCAGCCAAGGGGCAGGGATTAGCTCCTACAATGAGCAGTTCTTC
CDR3 protein: CASSQGAGISSYNEQFF

D gene: NA
clone size: NA
CDR3 length: 13
V gene: TRBV19
J gene: TRBJ1-1
CDR3 DNA: TGTGCCAGTAGTGCTACAGGGAGTACTGAAGCTTTCTTT
CDR3 protein: CASSATGSTEAFF

D gene: NA
clone size: NA
CDR3 length: 14
V gene: TRBV5-5
J gene: TRBJ1-5
CDR3 DNA: TGTGCCAGCAGCTTTGTCGGTGAGGATCAGCCCCAGCATTTT
CDR3 protein: CASSFVGEDQPQHF

D gene: TRBD1
clone size: NA
CDR3 length: 18
V gene: TRBV19
J gene: TRBJ1-4
CDR3 DNA: TGTGCCAGTAACACCAAGCGGGGGACAGGGGTAATATCCCCTGGACTGTTTTTT
CDR3 protein: CASNTKRGTGVISPGLFF

D gene: TRBD2
clone size: NA
CDR3 length: 19
V gene: TRBV4-1
J gene: TRBJ2-3
CDR3 DNA: TGCGCCAGCAGCCGAATGATCTTGGCGGGGGGTCCGGGCACAGATACGCAGTATTTT
CDR3 protein: CASSRMILAGGPGTDTQYF

D gene: NA
clone size: NA
CDR3 length: 15
V gene: TRBV21-1
J gene: TRBJ1-5
CDR3 DNA: TGTGCCAGCAGCAAAGATGGCGGTAGCAATCAGCCCCAGCATTTT
CDR3 protein: CASSKDGGSNQPQHF

D gene: NA
clone size: NA
CDR3 length: 12
V gene: TRBV19
J gene: TRBJ1-5
CDR3 DNA: TGTGCCAGTAGTATCATGGAGAATCCCCAGCATTTT
CDR3 protein: CASSIMENPQHF

D gene: TRBD1
clone size: once
CDR3 length: 15
V gene: TRBV19
J gene: TRBJ2-7
CDR3 DNA: TGTGCCAGTAGTCTTGTTTCCGGGACAGGCTACGAGCAGTACTTC
CDR3 protein: CASSLVSGTGYEQYF

D gene: TRBD1
clone size: NA
CDR3 length: 15
V gene: TRBV6-1
J gene: TRBJ1-3
CDR3 DNA: TGTGCCAGCAACCGGGACAGGGATTATGGAAACACCATATATTTT
CDR3 protein: CASNRDRDYGNTIYF

D gene: NA
clone size: NA
CDR3 length: 14
V gene: TRBV6-1
J gene: TRBJ1-5
CDR3 DNA: TGTGCCAGCAGCGGTCTTATCGGAGGACAGCCCCAGCATTTT
CDR3 protein: CASSGLIGGQPQHF

D gene: TRBD2
clone size: NA
CDR3 length: 14
V gene: TRBV9
J gene: TRBJ2-1
CDR3 DNA: TGTGCCAGCAGCCCCGGGGGACTAGTGATTGAGCAGTTCTTC
CDR3 protein: CASSPGGLVIEQFF

D gene: NA
clone size: NA
CDR3 length: 14
V gene: TRBV7-8
J gene: TRBJ1-1
CDR3 DNA: TGTGCCAGCAGCCCTAGGGGGGGGAACACTGAAGCTTTCTTT
CDR3 protein: CASSPRGGNTEAFF

D gene: TRBD1
clone size: NA
CDR3 length: 16
V gene: TRBV5-6
J gene: TRBJ1-6
CDR3 DNA: TGTGCCAGCAGTTTAGACAGGGGATCCCATAATTCACCCCTCCACTTT
CDR3 protein: CASSLDRGSHNSPLHF

D gene: NA
clone size: NA
CDR3 length: 13
V gene: TRBV2
J gene: TRBJ1-4
CDR3 DNA: TGTGCCAGCAGTGAGCAGGCAGGGGAAAAACTGTTTTTT
CDR3 protein: CASSEQAGEKLFF

D gene: NA
clone size: NA
CDR3 length: 13
V gene: TRBV7-9
J gene: TRBJ1-2
CDR3 DNA: TGTGCCAGCACCCCAGGGGACGGCTATGGCTACACCTTC
CDR3 protein: CASTPGDGYGYTF

D gene: TRBD1
clone size: NA
CDR3 length: 15
V gene: TRBV27
J gene: TRBJ1-2
CDR3 DNA: TGTGCCACAAGCCGATCCGGGACAGGGGGGTTTGGCTACACCTTC
CDR3 protein: CATSRSGTGGFGYTF

D gene: TRBD1
clone size: NA
CDR3 length: 15
V gene: TRBV7-8
J gene: TRBJ1-4
CDR3 DNA: TGTGCCAGCAGCTTAGCGACAGGGATTAATGAAAAACTGTTTTTT
CDR3 protein: CASSLATGINEKLFF

D gene: NA
clone size: NA
CDR3 length: 12
V gene: TRBV9
J gene: TRBJ2-2
CDR3 DNA: TGTGCCAGCAGCGTAGGGCTCGGGGAGCTGTTTTTT
CDR3 protein: CASSVGLGELFF

D gene: TRBD1
clone size: NA
CDR3 length: 15
V gene: TRBV10-1
J gene: TRBJ2-3
CDR3 DNA: TGCGCCAGCAGTGATTCACAGAGGGGGCCAGATACGCAGTATTTT
CDR3 protein: CASSDSQRGPDTQYF

D gene: NA
clone size: NA
CDR3 length: 13
V gene: TRBV27
J gene: TRBJ1-2
CDR3 DNA: TGTGCCAGCAGTTTAAGGGGCGCTGATGGCTACACCTTC
CDR3 protein: CASSLRGADGYTF

D gene: TRBD2
clone size: NA
CDR3 length: 15
V gene: TRBV7-8
J gene: TRBJ2-3
CDR3 DNA: TGTGCCAGCAGACCTACGGGGGGGCAATTGGATACGCAGTATTTT
CDR3 protein: CASRPTGGQLDTQYF

D gene: TRBD2
clone size: NA
CDR3 length: 16
V gene: TRBV9
J gene: TRBJ2-2
CDR3 DNA: TGTGCCAGCAGCGTAGTGGCTAGCGGGGGGCCCGGGGAGCTGTTTTTT
CDR3 protein: CASSVVASGGPGELFF